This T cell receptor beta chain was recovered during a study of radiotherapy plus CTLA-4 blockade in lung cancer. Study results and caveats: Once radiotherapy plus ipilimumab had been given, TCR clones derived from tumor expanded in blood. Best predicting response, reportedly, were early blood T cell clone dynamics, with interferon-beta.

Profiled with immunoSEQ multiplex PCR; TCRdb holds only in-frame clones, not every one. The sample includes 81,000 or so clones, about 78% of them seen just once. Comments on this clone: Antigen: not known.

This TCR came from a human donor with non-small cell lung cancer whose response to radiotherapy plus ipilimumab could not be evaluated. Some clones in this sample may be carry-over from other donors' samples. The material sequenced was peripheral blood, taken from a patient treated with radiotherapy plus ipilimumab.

CDR3 in DNA: TGCGCCAGCAGCCGGGGACAGGGGAATTCCGATGAGCAGTTCTTC. It yields the protein CASSRGQGNSDEQFF. V usage is TRBV5-1 and J usage is TRBJ2-1; 10 bases agree with TRBD1. The CDR3 spans 15 residues. Germline CDR1 is SGHRS and CDR2 is YFSETQ. The J segment lost 8 bases and the V segment lost 4 bases, leaving 9 bases of the junction unmatched.